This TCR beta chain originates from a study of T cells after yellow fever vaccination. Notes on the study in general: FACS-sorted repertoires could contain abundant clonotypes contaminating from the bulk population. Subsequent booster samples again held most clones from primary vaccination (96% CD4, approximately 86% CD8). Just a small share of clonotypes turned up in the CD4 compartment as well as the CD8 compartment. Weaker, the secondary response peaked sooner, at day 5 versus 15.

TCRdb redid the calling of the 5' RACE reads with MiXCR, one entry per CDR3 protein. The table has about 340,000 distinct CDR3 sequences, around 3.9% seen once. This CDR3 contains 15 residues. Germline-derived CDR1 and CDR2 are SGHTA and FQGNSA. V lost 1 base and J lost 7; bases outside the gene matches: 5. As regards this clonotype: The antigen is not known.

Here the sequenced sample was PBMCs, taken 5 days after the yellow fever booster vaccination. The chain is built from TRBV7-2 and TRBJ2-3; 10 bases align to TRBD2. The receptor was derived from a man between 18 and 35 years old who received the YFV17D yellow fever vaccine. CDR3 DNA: TGTGCCAGCAGCTTAGTACTAGCGGGGAGGAATACGCAGTATTTT. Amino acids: CASSLVLAGRNTQYF.